This TCR beta chain was sequenced during a study of T cells in Graves' hyperthyroidism and ophthalmopathy. There were TCR beta CDR3 regions amplified from RNA transcripts. The TCR CDR3 first-round RT-PCR relied on the HTBI primer set. TCRdb reprocessed the multiplex PCR reads with MiXCR, giving one entry per CDR3 protein. The sample shows 800,000 or so distinct CDR3 sequences, over 35% of them seen only once. What was sequenced was blood. The clonotype originates from a man aged 18 to 30 with Graves' hyperthyroidism.

This CDR3 reads CASRRDRGNTEAFF. The CDR3 DNA sequence: TGTGCCAGCAGACGGGACAGGGGGAACACTGAAGCTTTCTTT. The J gene is TRBJ1-1, the V gene TRBV12-3 or TRBV12-4, with 10 bases identical to TRBD1. This CDR3 spans 14 amino acids. V lost 6 bases, J lost 1 base, and 2 bases stayed unmatched.